This passage covers 18 T cell receptor beta chains from one sample sequenced in a study of T-cell reconstitution after alpha-beta-depleted transplantation in children. The TCRbeta library incorporated unique molecular identifiers. TCRdb redid the calling of the PCR reads with MiXCR, one entry per CDR3 protein. This sample has 600,000 to 700,000 distinct CDR3 sequences, with 15% to 20% found just once. The sample here was PBMCs from the stem cell graft donor, taken from the stem cell graft. These receptors were collected from a human donor who donated a stem cell graft to a child with acute myeloid leukemia.

This chain joins TRBV27 and TRBJ2-7; D is perhaps TRBD2 (6 bases). Trimming shortened V by 0 bases and J by 0 bases, and 12 bases separated the two germline ends. This CDR3 comprises 16 residues. Looked up from germline, CDR1 is MNHEY and CDR2 is SMNVEV (reference sequence). Written as DNA, the CDR3 is TGTGCCAGCAGTTTATCGATTGGGCGGGACTCCTACGAGCAGTACTTC. Translated: CASSLSIGRDSYEQYF.

This clonotype turned up a few times. The chain is built from TRBV6-5 and TRBJ2-1; 12 bases match TRBD1. CDR3 length: 14 residues. Germline-derived CDR1 and CDR2 are MNHEY and SVGAGI. The junction had 1 base not matched to a gene; V was cut back by 4 bases and J by 6 bases. CDR3 protein: CASSWGQGANEQFF. Here the CDR3 DNA reads TGTGCCAGCAGTTGGGGACAGGGGGCCAATGAGCAGTTCTTC.

This clonotype was seen many times. This chain links TRBV7-2 with TRBJ2-7; the match to TRBD2 covers 7 bases. The CDR3 contains 15 residues. Germline values: CDR1 SGHTA, CDR2 FQGNSA. V shed 5 bases, J shed 0 bases, and the junction held 7 bases outside the gene matches. CDR3 DNA: TGTGCCAGCAGCGGAAAGCTAGCGGACTCCTACGAGCAGTACTTC. This sequence encodes CASSGKLADSYEQYF.

The CDR3, as DNA: TGTGCCAGCAGTTACTCGACAGCGGGGCCCACAGATACGCAGTATTTT. Translation gives CASSYSTAGPTDTQYF. This chain connects TRBV6-2 or TRBV6-3 to TRBJ2-3, with 7 bases lining up with TRBD2. The CDR3 contains 16 residues. J was trimmed by 2 bases and V by 0 bases; bases with no gene match: 5. From germline, CDR1 is MNHEY and CDR2 SVGEGT.

This clonotype appeared a few times. V gene TRBV3-1 combines with J gene TRBJ1-1, with a weak D call TRBD1 (6 bases). The CDR3 runs 14 residues. Germline assignment: CDR1 LGHDT and CDR2 YNNKEL (reference sequence). Trimming took off 3 bases at V and 1 base at J, with 9 bases between the two ends. The CDR3 here is CASSQGAPNTEAFF. Here the CDR3 DNA reads TGTGCCAGCAGCCAGGGGGCTCCGAACACTGAAGCTTTCTTT.

In its sample, this clonotype was seen many times. V is TRBV7-2 and J is TRBJ1-3, with D uncertain. Germline CDR1 is SGHTA and CDR2 is FQGNSA. This CDR3 contains 12 residues. V was cut by 3 bases and J by 4 bases, with 4 bases left in between. For the CDR3, the DNA is TGTGCCAGCAGCTTGTACGGAAACACCATATATTTT. Amino acids: CASSLYGNTIYF.

A few counts support this clonotype. The rearrangement links TRBV12-3 or TRBV12-4 to TRBJ2-3; TRBD1 might be the D (6 bases). V was clipped by 2 bases and J by 0 bases, with 12 bases between them. This CDR3 comprises 16 residues. CDR3 sequence (DNA): TGTGCCAGCAGTTTACGGGACATCTCTAGCACAGATACGCAGTATTTT. Translating gives CASSLRDISSTDTQYF.

This clonotype has at least ten counts. V and J are TRBV15 and TRBJ2-7; maybe TRBD1 (5 bases). The germline CDR1 and CDR2 sequences are LNHNV and YYDKDF (reference sequence). The CDR3 has 12 residues. Trimming took off 3 bases at V and 4 bases at J, with 7 bases between the two ends. The CDR3 region is CATSSGHYEQYV. DNA for the CDR3: TGTGCCACCAGCAGCGGACATTACGAGCAGTACGTC.

The genes are TRBV7-9 and TRBJ1-2; D not resolved. Trimming left V 0 bases short and J 10 bases short, with 9 bases between. Germline CDR1 SEHNR, CDR2 FQNEAQ (reference sequence). The CDR3 contains 12 residues. CDR3 in DNA: TGTGCCAGCAGCTTAGCGCGAGACAACTACACCTTC. Protein sequence: CASSLARDNYTF.

The chain uses TRBV30 and TRBJ2-2; D is unresolved. The length of the CDR3 is 13 residues. Trimming took off 0 bases at V and 6 bases at J, with 8 bases between the two ends. Looked up from germline, CDR1 is GTSNPN and CDR2 is SVGIG (reference sequence). Written as DNA, the CDR3 is TGTGCCTGGAGTGTAGTCGGGCCCGGGGAGCTGTTTTTT. Translation: CAWSVVGPGELFF. The full variable domain, completed using reference TRBV30 and TRBJ2-2, is SQTIHQWPATLVQPVGSPLSLECTVEGTSNPNLYWYRQAAGRGLQLLFYSVGIGQISSEVPQNLSASRPQDRQFILSSKKLLLSDSGFYLCAWSVVGPGELFFGEGSRLTVL.

This clonotype was seen more than once but under ten times. The CDR3 DNA reads TGCGCCAGCAGCTCCTTTAGGGCAGCCGCGATCAACCCCAACATGAACACTGAAGCTTTCTTT. Amino acid sequence: CASSSFRAAAINPNMNTEAFF. The J gene is TRBJ1-1, the V gene TRBV5-1, with D uncertain. V was cut by 3 bases and J by 0 bases, with 30 bases left in between. This CDR3 has 21 residues. Per germline, CDR1 SGHRS and CDR2 YFSETQ.

The table lists this clonotype with many counts. This sequence joins TRBV20-1 and TRBJ1-2; tentatively, D is TRBD1 (6 bases). Germline CDR1 and CDR2: DFQATT and SNEGSKA (reference sequence). V was cut by 6 bases and J by 5 bases, with 16 bases left in between. The CDR3 runs to 13 residues. The CDR3 region is CSALGAGEYGYTF. As DNA, the CDR3 is TGCAGTGCCCTTGGGGCAGGGGAGTATGGCTACACCTTC.

Ten or more counts support this clonotype. The chain joins TRBV29-1 to TRBJ1-4; the D is unclear. Trimming removed 4 bases at V and 3 bases at J, with 9 bases between. The CDR3 contains 13 residues. Germline CDR1 and CDR2: SQVTM and ANQGSEA. The CDR3 here is CSVAEGANEKLFF. The CDR3 DNA reads as TGCAGCGTTGCGGAGGGCGCTAATGAAAAACTGTTTTTT.

This clonotype was recorded a few times. This chain joins TRBV9 and TRBJ2-2; possible D gene TRBD2, 5 bases. Trimming removed 5 bases from V and 0 bases from J, with 14 bases in between. Germline values: CDR1 SGDLS, CDR2 YYNGEE. The CDR3 has 16 amino acids. The DNA for the CDR3 is TGTGCCAGCAGTCCTCTAGCCATTGCGAACACCGGGGAGCTGTTTTTT. This sequence encodes CASSPLAIANTGELFF.

The table lists this clonotype with many counts. V is TRBV12-3 or TRBV12-4 and J is TRBJ1-2; 8 bases are a match to TRBD1. The CDR3 consists of 16 residues. The V and J ends lost 5 bases and 3 bases, in that order; junction bases with no gene match: 11. This CDR3 is CASSPHTDRVDYGYTF. The CDR3 region has the DNA TGTGCCAGCAGTCCGCACACGGACAGGGTTGACTATGGCTACACCTTC.

This clonotype was counted many times. The rearrangement uses TRBV20-1 and TRBJ1-1; possible D gene TRBD1, 5 bases. Germline V gene data show CDR1 as DFQATT and CDR2 as SNEGSKA (reference sequence). Trimming pared 2 bases from V and 4 bases from J, leaving 17 bases between. The length of the CDR3 is 15 residues. The CDR3 DNA sequence: TGCAGTGCTAGAATATTCGCGGGAGGGGCCACTGAAGCTTTCTTT. As protein: CSARIFAGGATEAFF.

In this sample, this clonotype turned up a few times. The genes are TRBV6-1 and TRBJ2-7, with D unclear. The CDR3 length is 12 residues. With 2 bases removed from V and 3 bases from J, the gap between germline ends came to 5 bases. CDR1 is MNHNS and CDR2 is SASEGT in the germline V gene. CDR3 DNA sequence: TGTGCCAGCAGTGAATTGGGCTACGAGCAGTACGTC. Its translation: CASSELGYEQYV.

The J gene is TRBJ2-1, the V gene TRBV18; tentative D call: TRBD1 (5 bases). Germline assignment: CDR1 KGHSH and CDR2 LQKENI. Trimming pared 0 bases from V and 1 base from J, leaving 7 bases between. The CDR3 is 15 residues long. CDR3 loop: CASSPPQGSYNEQFF. The CDR3 nucleotides are TGTGCCAGCTCACCACCGCAGGGATCCTACAATGAGCAGTTCTTC.